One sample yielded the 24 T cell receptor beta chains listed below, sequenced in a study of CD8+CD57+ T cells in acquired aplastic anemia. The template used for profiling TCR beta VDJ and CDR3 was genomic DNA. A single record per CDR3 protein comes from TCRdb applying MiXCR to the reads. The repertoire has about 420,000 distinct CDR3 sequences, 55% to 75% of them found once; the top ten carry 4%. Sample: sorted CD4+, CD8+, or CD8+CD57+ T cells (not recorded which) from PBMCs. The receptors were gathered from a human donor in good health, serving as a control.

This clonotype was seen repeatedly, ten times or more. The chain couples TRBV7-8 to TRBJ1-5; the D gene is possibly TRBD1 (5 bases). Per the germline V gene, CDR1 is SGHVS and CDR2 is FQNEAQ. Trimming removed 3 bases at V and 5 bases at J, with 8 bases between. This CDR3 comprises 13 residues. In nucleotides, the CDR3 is TGTGCCAGCAGCTTGGGGGTATATCAGCCCCAGCATTTT. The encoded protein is CASSLGVYQPQHF.

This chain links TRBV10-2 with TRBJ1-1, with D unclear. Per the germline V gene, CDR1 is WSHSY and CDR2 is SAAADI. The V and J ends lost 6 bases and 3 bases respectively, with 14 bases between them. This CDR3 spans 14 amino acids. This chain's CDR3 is CASSREGRDTEAFF. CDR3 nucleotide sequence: TGCGCCAGCAGCCGGGAAGGACGGGACACTGAAGCTTTCTTT.

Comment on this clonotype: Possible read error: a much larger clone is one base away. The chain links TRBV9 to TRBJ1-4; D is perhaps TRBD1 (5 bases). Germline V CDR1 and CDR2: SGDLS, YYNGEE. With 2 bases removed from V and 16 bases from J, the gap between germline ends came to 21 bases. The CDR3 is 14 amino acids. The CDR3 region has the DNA TGTGCCAGCAGCGTGTCGGGACTAGTCTACAAGCAGTTTTTT. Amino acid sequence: CASSVSGLVYKQFF.

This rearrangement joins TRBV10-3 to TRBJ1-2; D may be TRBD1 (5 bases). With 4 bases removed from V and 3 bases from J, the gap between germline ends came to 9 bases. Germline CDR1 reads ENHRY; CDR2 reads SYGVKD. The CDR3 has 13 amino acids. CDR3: CAISGGGDYGYTF. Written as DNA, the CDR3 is TGTGCCATCAGTGGGGGGGGGGACTATGGCTACACCTTC.

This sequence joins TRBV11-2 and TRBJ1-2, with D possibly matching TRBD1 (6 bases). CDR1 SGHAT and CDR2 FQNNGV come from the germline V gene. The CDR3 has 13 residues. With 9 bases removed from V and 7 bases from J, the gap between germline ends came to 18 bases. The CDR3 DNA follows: TGTGCCAGTAGCGTAACAGGGCCAGGTGGCTACACCTTC. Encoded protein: CASSVTGPGGYTF.

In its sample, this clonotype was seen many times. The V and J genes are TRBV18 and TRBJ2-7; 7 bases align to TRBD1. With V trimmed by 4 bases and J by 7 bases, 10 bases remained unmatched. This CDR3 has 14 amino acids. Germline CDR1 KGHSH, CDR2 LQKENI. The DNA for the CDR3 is TGTGCCAGCTCACTCGGGACAGAGACAGGGGAGCAGTACTTC. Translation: CASSLGTETGEQYF.

In nucleotides, the CDR3 is TGTGCCAGCAGCCCAAGGCTGGGAGGGGGCTACACCTTC. Protein product: CASSPRLGGGYTF. The J gene is TRBJ1-2, the V gene TRBV7-3, with D unclear. This CDR3 contains 13 residues. Per the germline V gene, CDR1 is SGHTA and CDR2 is FQGTGA. Trimming took off 5 bases at V and 8 bases at J, with 15 bases between the two ends.

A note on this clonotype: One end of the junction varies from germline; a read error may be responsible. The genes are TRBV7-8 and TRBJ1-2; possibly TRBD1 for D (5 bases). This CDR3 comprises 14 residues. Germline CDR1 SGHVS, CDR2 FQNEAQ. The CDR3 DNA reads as TGTGCCACCAGCAAAACGGGGCCTCTCTATGCCCACACCTTC. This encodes CATSKTGPLYAHTF.

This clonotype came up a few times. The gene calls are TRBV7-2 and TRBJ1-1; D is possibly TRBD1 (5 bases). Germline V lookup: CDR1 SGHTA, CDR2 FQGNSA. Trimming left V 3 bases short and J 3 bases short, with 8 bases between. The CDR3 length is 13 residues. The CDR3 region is CASSLGTYTEAFF. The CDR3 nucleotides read TGTGCCAGCAGCTTGGGGACCTACACTGAAGCTTTCTTT.

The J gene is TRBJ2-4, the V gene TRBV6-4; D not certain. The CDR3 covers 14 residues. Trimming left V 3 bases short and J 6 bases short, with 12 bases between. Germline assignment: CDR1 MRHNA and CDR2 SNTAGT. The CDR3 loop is CASSESRSGNIQYF. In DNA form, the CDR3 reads TGTGCCAGCAGTGAAAGTAGGTCCGGAAACATTCAGTACTTC.

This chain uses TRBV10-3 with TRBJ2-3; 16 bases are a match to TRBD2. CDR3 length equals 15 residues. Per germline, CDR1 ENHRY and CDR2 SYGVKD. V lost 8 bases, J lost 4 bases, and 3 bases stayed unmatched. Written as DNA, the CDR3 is TGTGCCATCGGGACTAGCGGGGGGGACGCAGATACGCAGTATTTT. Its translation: CAIGTSGGDADTQYF.

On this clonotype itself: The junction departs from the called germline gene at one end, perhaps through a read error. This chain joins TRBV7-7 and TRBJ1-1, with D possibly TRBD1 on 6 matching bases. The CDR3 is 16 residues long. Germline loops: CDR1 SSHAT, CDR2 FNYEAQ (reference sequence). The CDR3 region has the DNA TGTGCTAGCAGCTTAGCGCCAGGGCGGGGGGGCCCCAATGCTTTCTTT. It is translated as CASSLAPGRGGPNAFF.

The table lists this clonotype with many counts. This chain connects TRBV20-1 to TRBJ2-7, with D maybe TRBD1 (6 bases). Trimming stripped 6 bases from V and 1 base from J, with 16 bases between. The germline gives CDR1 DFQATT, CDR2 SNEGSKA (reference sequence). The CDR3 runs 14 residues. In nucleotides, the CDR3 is TGCAGTGCAAACGTCAGGGGTTGGTCCTACGAGCAGTACTTC. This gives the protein CSANVRGWSYEQYF.

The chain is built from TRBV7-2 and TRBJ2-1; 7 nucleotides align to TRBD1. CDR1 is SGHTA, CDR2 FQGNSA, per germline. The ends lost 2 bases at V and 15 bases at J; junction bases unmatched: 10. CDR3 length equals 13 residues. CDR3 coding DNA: TGTGCCAGCAGCTTAACGGACAGGTTTCCGCCGTTCTTC. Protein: CASSLTDRFPPFF. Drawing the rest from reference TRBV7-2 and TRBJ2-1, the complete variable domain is GAGVSQSPSNKVTEKGKDVELRCDPISGHTALYWYRQSLGQGLEFLIYFQGNSAPDKSGLPSDRFSAERTGGSVSTLTIQRTQQEDSAVYLCASSLTDRFPPFFGPGTRLTVL.

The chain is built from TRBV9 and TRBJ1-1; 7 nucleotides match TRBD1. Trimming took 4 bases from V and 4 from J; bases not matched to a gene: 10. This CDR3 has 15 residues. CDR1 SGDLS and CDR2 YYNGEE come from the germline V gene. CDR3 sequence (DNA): TGTGCCAGCAGCTGGGGACAGCTACTAGCCACTGAAGCTTTCTTT. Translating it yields CASSWGQLLATEAFF.

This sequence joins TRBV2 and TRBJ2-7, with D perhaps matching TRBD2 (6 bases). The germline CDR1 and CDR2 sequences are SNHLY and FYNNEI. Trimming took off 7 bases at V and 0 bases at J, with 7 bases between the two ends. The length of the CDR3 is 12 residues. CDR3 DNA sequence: TGTGCCAGCATGGACTACTCCTACGAGCAGTACTTC. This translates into CASMDYSYEQYF.

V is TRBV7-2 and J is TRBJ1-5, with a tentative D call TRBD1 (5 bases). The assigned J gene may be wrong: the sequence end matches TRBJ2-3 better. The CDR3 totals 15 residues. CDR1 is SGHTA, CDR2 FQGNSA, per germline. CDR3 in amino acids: CASSLDTSGPQQQYF. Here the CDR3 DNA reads TGTGCCAGCAGCTTAGATACCTCAGGGCCGCAGCAGCAGTATTTT.

The CDR3 DNA follows: TGTGCCACCAGCAGAGGTTACAGTGGAAACACCATATATTTT. Residues: CATSRGYSGNTIYF. V gene TRBV15 combines with J gene TRBJ1-3; no reliable D call. The V end was cut by 1 base, the J end by 3 bases, with 7 bases between. Germline CDR1 is LNHNV and CDR2 is YYDKDF (reference sequence). The CDR3 contains 14 residues.

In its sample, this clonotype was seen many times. CDR3 protein: CASSQRRTGEYEQYF. The CDR3 DNA reads TGCGCCAGCAGCCAGAGACGGACCGGAGAGTACGAGCAGTACTTC. The chain is built from TRBV4-3 and TRBJ2-7; D is unclear. From germline, CDR1 is LGHNA and CDR2 YSLEER. Trimming took off 3 bases at V and 4 bases at J, with 16 bases between the two ends. This CDR3 spans 15 amino acids.

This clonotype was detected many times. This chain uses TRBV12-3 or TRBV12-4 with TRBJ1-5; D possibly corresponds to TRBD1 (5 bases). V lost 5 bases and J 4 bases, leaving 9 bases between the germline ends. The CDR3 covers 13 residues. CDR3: CASSGWGNQPQHF. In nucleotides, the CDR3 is TGTGCCAGCAGTGGGTGGGGGAATCAGCCCCAGCATTTT.

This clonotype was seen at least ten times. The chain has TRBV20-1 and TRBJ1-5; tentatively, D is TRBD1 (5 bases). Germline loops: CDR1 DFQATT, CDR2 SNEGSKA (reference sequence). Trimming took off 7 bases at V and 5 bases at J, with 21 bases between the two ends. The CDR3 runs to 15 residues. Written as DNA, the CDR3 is TGCAGTGGTGTTGAGGGCAGGGTGGGGGATCAGCCCCAGCATTTT. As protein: CSGVEGRVGDQPQHF.

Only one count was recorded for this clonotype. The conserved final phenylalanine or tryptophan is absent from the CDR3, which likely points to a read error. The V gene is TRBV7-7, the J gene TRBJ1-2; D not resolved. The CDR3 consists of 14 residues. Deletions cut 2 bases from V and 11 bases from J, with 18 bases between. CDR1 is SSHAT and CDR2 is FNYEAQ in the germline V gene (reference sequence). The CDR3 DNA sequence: TGTGCCAGCAGCTTACGCTTGAGGTGGAGTCTGTACACCATC. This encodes CASSLRLRWSLYTI.

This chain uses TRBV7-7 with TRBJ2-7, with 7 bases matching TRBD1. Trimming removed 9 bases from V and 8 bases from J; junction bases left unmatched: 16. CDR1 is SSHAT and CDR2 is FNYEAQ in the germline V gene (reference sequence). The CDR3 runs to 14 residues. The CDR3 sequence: CASSSKGGPHKQYF. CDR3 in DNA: TGTGCCAGTAGTTCGAAAGGGGGCCCCCACAAGCAGTACTTC.

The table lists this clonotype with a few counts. CDR3 sequence (DNA): TGTGCCAGCAGAGGGCCGGCCAGCTACGAGCAGTACTTC. It yields the protein CASRGPASYEQYF. The genes are TRBV12-3 or TRBV12-4 and TRBJ2-7; D gene ambiguous. CDR3 length equals 13 residues. V lost 6 bases, J lost 3 bases, and 12 bases lay in between.